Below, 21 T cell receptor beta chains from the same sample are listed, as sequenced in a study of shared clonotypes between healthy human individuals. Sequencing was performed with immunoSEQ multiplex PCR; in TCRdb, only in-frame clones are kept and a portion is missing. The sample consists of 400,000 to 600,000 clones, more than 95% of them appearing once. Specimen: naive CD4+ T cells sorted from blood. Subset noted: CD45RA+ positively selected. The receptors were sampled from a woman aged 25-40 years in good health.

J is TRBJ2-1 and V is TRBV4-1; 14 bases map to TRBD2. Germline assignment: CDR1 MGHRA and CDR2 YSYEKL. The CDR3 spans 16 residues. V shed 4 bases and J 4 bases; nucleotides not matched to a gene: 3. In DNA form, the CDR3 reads TGCGCCAGCAGCCGGGGACTAGCGGGGGATTACAATGAGCAGTTCTTC. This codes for CASSRGLAGDYNEQFF.

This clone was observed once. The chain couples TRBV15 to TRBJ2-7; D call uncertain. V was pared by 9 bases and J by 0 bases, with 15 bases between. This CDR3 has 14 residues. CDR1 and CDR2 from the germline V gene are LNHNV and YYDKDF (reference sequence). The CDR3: CATSIGPFSYEQYF. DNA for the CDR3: TGTGCCACTTCTATCGGGCCTTTCTCCTACGAGCAGTACTTC.

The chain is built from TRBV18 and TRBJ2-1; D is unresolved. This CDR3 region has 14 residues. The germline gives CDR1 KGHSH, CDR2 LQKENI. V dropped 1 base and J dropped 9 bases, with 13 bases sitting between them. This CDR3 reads CASSPRTGVGEQFF. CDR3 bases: TGTGCCAGCTCACCACGAACGGGCGTGGGTGAGCAGTTCTTC.

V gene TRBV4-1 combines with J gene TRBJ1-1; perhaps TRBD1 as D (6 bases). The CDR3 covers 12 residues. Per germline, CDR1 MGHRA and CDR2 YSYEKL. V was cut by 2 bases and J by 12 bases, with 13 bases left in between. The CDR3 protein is CASSQPPGATFF. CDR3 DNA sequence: TGCGCCAGCAGCCAACCCCCGGGGGCGACTTTCTTT.

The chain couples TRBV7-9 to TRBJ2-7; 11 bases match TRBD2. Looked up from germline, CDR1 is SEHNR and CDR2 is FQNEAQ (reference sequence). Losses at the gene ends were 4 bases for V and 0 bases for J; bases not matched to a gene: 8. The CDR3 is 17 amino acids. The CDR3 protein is CASSSNSGRDHSYEQYF. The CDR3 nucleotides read TGTGCCAGCAGCTCAAATAGCGGGAGGGACCACTCCTACGAGCAGTACTTC. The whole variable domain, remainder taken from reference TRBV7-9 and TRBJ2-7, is DTGVSQNPRHKITKRGQNVTFRCDPISEHNRLYWYRQTLGQGPEFLTYFQNEAQLEKSRLLSDRFSAERPKGSFSTLEIQRTEQGDSAMYLCASSSNSGRDHSYEQYFGPGTRLTVT.

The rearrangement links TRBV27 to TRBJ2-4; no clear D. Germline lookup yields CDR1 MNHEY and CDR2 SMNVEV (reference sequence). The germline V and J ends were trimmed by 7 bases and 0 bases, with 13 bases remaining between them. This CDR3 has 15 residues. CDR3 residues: CASTIKQVAKNIQYF. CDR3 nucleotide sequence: TGTGCCAGCACCATTAAGCAGGTAGCCAAAAACATTCAGTACTTC.

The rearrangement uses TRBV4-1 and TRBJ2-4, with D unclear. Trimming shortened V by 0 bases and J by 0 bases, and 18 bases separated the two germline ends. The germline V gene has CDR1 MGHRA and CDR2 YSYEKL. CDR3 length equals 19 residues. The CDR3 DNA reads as TGCGCCAGCAGCCAAGATATTTCCCGCTCTGCCCAAGCCAAAAACATTCAGTACTTC. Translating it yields CASSQDISRSAQAKNIQYF.

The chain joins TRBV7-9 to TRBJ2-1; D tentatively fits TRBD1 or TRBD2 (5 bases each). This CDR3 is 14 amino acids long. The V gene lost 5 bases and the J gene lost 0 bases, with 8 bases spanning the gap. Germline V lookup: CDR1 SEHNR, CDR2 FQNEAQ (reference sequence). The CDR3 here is CASSRDHSYNEQFF. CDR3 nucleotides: TGTGCCAGCAGCCGGGACCACTCCTACAATGAGCAGTTCTTC.

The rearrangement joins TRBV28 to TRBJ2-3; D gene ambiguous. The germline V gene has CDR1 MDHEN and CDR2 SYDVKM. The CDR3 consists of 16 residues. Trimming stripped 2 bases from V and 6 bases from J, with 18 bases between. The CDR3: CASSLPKGLQVDTQYF. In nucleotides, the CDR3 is TGTGCCAGCAGTTTACCCAAGGGCCTCCAAGTCGATACGCAGTATTTT.

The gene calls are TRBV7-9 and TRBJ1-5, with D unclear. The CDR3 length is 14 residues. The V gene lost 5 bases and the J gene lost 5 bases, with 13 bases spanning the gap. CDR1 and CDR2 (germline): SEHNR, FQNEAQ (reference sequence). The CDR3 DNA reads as TGTGCCAGCAGCAGTGCCGAGGGTTATCAGCCCCAGCATTTT. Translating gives CASSSAEGYQPQHF.

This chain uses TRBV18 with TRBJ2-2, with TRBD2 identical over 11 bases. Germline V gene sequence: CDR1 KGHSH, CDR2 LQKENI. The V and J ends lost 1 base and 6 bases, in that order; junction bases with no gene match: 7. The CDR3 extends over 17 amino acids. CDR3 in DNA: TGTGCCAGCTCACCACTAGCGGGAGGGCAAGATCCCGGGGAGCTGTTTTTT. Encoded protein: CASSPLAGGQDPGELFF.

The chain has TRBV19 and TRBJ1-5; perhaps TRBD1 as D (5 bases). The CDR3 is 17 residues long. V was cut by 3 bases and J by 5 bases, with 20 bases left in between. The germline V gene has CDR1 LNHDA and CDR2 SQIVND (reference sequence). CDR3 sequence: CASSISRWGGVHQPQHF. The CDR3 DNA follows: TGTGCCAGTAGTATCTCAAGGTGGGGGGGTGTGCATCAGCCCCAGCATTTT.

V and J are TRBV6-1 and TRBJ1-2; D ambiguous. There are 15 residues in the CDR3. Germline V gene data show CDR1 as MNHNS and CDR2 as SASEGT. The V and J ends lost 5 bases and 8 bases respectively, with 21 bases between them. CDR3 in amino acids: CASSPSDILVRGYTF. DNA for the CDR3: TGTGCCAGCAGTCCCTCGGATATACTGGTGCGGGGCTACACCTTC.

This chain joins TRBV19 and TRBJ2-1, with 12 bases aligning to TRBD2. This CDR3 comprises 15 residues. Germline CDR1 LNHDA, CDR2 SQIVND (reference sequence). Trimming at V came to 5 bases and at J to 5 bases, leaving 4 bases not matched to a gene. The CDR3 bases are TGTGCCAGTAGTCTCAGGACTAGCGGGGACAATGAGCAGTTCTTC. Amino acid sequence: CASSLRTSGDNEQFF.

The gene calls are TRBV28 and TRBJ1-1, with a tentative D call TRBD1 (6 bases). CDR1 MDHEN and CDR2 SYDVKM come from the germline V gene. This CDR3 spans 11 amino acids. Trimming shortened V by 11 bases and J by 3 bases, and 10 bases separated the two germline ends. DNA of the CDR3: TGTGCCTCGAGGGGGGACACTGAAGCTTTCTTT. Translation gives CASRGDTEAFF.

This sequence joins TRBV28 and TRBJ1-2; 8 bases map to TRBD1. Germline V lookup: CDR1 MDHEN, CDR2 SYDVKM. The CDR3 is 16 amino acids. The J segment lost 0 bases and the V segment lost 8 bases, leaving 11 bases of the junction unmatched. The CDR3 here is CASHSWDRPTNYGYTF. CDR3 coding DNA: TGTGCCAGCCATTCTTGGGACAGGCCAACTAACTATGGCTACACCTTC.

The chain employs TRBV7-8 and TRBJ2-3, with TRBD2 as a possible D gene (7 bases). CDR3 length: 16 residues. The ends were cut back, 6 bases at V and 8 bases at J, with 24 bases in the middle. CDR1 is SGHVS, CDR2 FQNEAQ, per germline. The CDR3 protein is CASSLADPGLGGTQYF. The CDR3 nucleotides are TGTGCCAGCAGTCTAGCGGACCCCGGACTAGGGGGTACGCAGTATTTT.

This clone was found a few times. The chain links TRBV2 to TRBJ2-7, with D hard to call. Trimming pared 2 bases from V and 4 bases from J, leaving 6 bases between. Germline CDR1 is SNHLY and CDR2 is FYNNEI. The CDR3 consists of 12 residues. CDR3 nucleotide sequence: TGTGCCAGCAGTGAATGGGGTTACGAGCAGTACTTC. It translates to CASSEWGYEQYF.

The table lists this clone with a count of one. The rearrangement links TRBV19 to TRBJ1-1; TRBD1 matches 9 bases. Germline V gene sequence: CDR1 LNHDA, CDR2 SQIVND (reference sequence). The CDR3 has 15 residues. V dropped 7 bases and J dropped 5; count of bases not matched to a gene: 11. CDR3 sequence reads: CASTQGGQGKTEAFF. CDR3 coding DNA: TGTGCCAGTACCCAGGGGGGACAGGGAAAAACTGAAGCTTTCTTT.

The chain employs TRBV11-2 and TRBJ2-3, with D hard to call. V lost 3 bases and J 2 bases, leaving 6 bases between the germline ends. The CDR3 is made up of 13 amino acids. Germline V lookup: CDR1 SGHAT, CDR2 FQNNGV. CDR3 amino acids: CASSFWATDTQYF. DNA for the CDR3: TGTGCCAGCAGCTTCTGGGCCACAGATACGCAGTATTTT.

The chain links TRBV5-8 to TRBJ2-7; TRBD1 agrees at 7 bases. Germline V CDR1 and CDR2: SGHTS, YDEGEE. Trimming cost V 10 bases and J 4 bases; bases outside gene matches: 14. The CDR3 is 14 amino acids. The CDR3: CAPFNRGAWYEQYF. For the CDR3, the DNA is TGTGCCCCCTTCAACAGGGGAGCTTGGTACGAGCAGTACTTC.